This T cell receptor (beta chain) is drawn from a study of blood T cell repertoires in COVID-19. Study at large: Collection of acute and convalescent COVID-19 samples took place in the United States, Italy and Spain.

Original methodology: Amplification of reference gene primers was used by the study to estimate nucleated cell counts. Repertoires were generated with immunoSEQ multiplex PCR, while TCRdb's copy carries only in-frame clones and drops some. D and trimming were read from the DNA, whereas the V and J calls and clone size are those reported in that table. The table records 390,000 or so clones, more than 80% of them present only once. Germline trimming cut 3 bases from V and 16 bases from J; bases unmatched to any gene: 15. Per the germline V gene, CDR1 is MNHEY and CDR2 is SMNVEV (reference sequence). CDR3 size: 14 residues.

The clonotype was recovered from a woman aged 30 to 39 with COVID-19, enrolled during active disease. This chain uses TRBV27 with TRBJ2-1; TRBD2 agrees at 7 bases. Sequencing was done on a sample of peripheral blood. CDR3 residues: CASSLARGGQKLFF. CDR3 nucleotide sequence: TGTGCCAGCAGTTTGGCCCGGGGAGGGCAGAAGCTTTTCTTC.